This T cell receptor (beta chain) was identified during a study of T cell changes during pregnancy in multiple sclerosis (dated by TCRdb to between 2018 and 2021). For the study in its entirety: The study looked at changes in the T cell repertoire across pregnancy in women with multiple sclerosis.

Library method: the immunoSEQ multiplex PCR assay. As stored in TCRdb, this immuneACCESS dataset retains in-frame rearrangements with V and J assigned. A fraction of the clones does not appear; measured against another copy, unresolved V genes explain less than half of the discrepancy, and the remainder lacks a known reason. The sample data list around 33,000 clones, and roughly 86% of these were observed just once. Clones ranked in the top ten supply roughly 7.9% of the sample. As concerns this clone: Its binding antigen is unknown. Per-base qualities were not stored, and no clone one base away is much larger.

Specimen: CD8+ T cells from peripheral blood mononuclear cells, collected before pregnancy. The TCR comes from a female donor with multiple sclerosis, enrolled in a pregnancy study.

This receptor has the CDR3 CSAPWSLRTDTQYF. The DNA reads TGCAGCGCCCCATGGAGCCTACGCACAGATACGCAGTATTTT. This chain is built from TRBV29-1 and TRBJ2-3, with the D gene uncertain. Trimming costs V 7 bases and J 1 base, and their ends lie 15 bases apart. The CDR3 numbers 14 residues from cysteine through phenylalanine. Of all the DNA, just the CDR3 is kept, 42 bases in frame from base 1. Sequences SQVTM (CDR1) and ANQGSEA (CDR2) are obtained from the germline V gene.